These 2 T cell receptor beta chains share one sample of origin, sequenced in a study of cytotoxic CD8 clonotypes in ibrutinib-treated CLL. Produced via immunoSEQ multiplex PCR; TCRdb's table is partial and in-frame only. The table has about 270,000 clones, around 77% seen once. The starting material was PBMCs, obtained at disease progression, from a patient treated with ibrutinib. These receptors all come from a human donor with chronic lymphocytic leukemia.

The rearrangement links TRBV4-1 to TRBJ2-4, with TRBD2 matching 7 bases. The CDR3 spans 16 residues. V lost 4 bases, J lost 8 bases, and 14 bases stayed unmatched. Germline values: CDR1 MGHRA, CDR2 YSYEKL. CDR3 bases: TGCGCCAGCAGCCCAGGATACGGGAGGACCGGGGACATTCAGTACTTC. It codes for CASSPGYGRTGDIQYF.

The chain combines TRBV11-1 with TRBJ2-7, with D possibly TRBD1 on 5 matching bases. This CDR3 has 17 amino acids. Per germline, CDR1 SGHAT and CDR2 FQDESV (reference sequence). The V end lost 5 bases, the J end lost 0 bases, and 20 bases lay between the germline ends. CDR3 in amino acids: CASSASPTGRSSYEQYF. The CDR3 DNA sequence: TGTGCCAGCAGCGCTAGTCCCACAGGCCGAAGCTCCTACGAGCAGTACTTC.